There are a few counts of the clone carrying this T cell receptor (beta chain). Its matching antigen is unknown. Primers for the PCR totalled 60 Vbeta and 13 Jbeta. Authors' data handling: Around 9.9 million shared chains were among the 60 million to 80 million unique TCR beta chains that a later analysis counted. Using immunoSEQ multiplex PCR, the repertoire was profiled, and TCRdb retains in-frame clones only, with some absent. Clone size and the V and J calls come from that table; the DNA yielded D and trimming. Here the sample spans some 200,000 clones, 8.5% to 10% being singletons. This sample was taken from a study of cytomegalovirus exposure and HLA in healthy donors. Study observations and caveats: Association of a missense DCLRE1C variant with TCR beta V- and J-gene trimming was reported in a later analysis.

Specimen: PBMCs. This TCR came from a woman aged 30 to 39 in good health and CMV-seropositive.

CDR3 DNA: TGTGCCAGCAGGGGGGGGGACAGGGCCAAGACCCAGTACTTC. Residues: CASRGGDRAKTQYF. The rearrangement uses TRBV9 and TRBJ2-5; 9 positions match TRBD1. Trimming cost V 5 bases and J 6 bases; bases outside gene matches: 8. In germline, CDR1 is SGDLS, CDR2 YYNGEE. The CDR3 contains 14 residues.